This TCR beta chain was captured in a study of blood T cell repertoires in COVID-19. The repertoire was sequenced with immunoSEQ multiplex PCR; TCRdb's copy has only in-frame clones and lacks some. The sample includes 250,000 or so clones, 80% to 90% of them seen just once. The study drew participants aged about 18 to 89 years from some 23 US areas. This sequence originates from a woman in her forties or fifties who had recovered from COVID-19. Source material: PBMCs or T cells enriched from blood (not recorded which).

The CDR3, as DNA: TGTGCCAGCAGTTTATTGGGGGCGCAGGGTTCACCCCTCCACTTT. Its protein product is CASSLLGAQGSPLHF. The rearrangement uses TRBV27 and TRBJ1-6; possible D gene TRBD1, 6 bases. Germline CDR1 reads MNHEY; CDR2 reads SMNVEV (reference sequence). The V end lost 1 base, the J end lost 9 bases, and 13 bases lay between the germline ends. CDR3 size: 15 residues.